The 15 T cell receptor beta chains below come from one sample, sequenced in a study of cytomegalovirus exposure and HLA in healthy donors (dated by TCRdb to the late 2010s). The library was prepared using the immunoSEQ multiplex PCR assay. A mixture of 60 forward primers for TCR Vbeta segments and 13 reverse primers for TCR Jbeta segments was used in the multiplex PCR. TCRdb's version of the immuneACCESS table is confined to in-frame rearrangements and falls short of the full clone set. An unresolved V gene accounts for under half of the shortfall where checked; the remainder is of unknown origin. The sample's table lists a count of 150,000 to 250,000 clones. The ten largest clones represent approximately 0.74% of the sample. Sequenced: PBMCs. The receptors stem from a boy younger than 18 in good health and CMV-seronegative.

J is TRBJ1-5 and V is TRBV28, with D possibly matching TRBD1 (5 bases). Germline values: CDR1 MDHEN, CDR2 SYDVKM. V was pared by 3 bases and J by 6 bases, with 12 bases between. The CDR3 is made up of 14 amino acids. The CDR3 region has the DNA TGTGCCAGCAGTTTGGACCTAAGGGGTCAGCCCCAGCATTTT. It translates to CASSLDLRGQPQHF.

The chain recombines TRBV7-2 with TRBJ2-7; TRBD2 matches at 11 bases. V shed 5 bases, J shed 1 base, and the junction held 13 bases outside the gene matches. The CDR3 is 18 residues long. Germline CDR1 reads SGHTA; CDR2 reads FQGNSA. Written as DNA, the CDR3 is TGTGCCAGCAGCACACAAACCCCTAGCGGGGGGACATCCTACGAGCAGTACTTC. It yields the protein CASSTQTPSGGTSYEQYF. Based on the CDR3 plus reference TRBV7-2 and TRBJ2-7, the full variable domain is GAGVSQSPSNKVTEKGKDVELRCDPISGHTALYWYRQSLGQGLEFLIYFQGNSAPDKSGLPSDRFSAERTGGSVSTLTIQRTQQEDSAVYLCASSTQTPSGGTSYEQYFGPGTRLTVT.

DNA of the CDR3: TGTGCCAGCACCAGGGCAGCTAATAGCAATCAGCCCCAGCATTTT. Protein: CASTRAANSNQPQHF. The chain joins TRBV6-1 to TRBJ1-5, with D maybe TRBD1 (5 bases). CDR3 size: 15 residues. Trimming removed 7 bases from V and 0 bases from J, with 13 bases in between. Germline loops: CDR1 MNHNS, CDR2 SASEGT.

The chain recombines TRBV7-9 with TRBJ2-1; D is possibly TRBD1 (6 bases). This CDR3 is 17 amino acids long. V lost 3 bases, J lost 0 bases, and 15 bases lay in between. Germline V lookup: CDR1 SEHNR, CDR2 FQNEAQ (reference sequence). This CDR3 reads CASSFLLTGPSYNEQFF. CDR3 DNA: TGTGCCAGCAGCTTCCTCCTCACAGGGCCCTCCTACAATGAGCAGTTCTTC.

The chain joins TRBV2 to TRBJ2-1, with 8 bases aligning to TRBD2. The trim removed 7 bases at V and 6 bases at J, leaving 14 bases unmatched. The CDR3 consists of 16 residues. Germline assignment: CDR1 SNHLY and CDR2 FYNNEI. The CDR3, as DNA: TGTGCCAGCAAAGTTAAGCGGGGGACTTCCAGCAATGAGCAGTTCTTC. Translated: CASKVKRGTSSNEQFF.

V and J are TRBV28 and TRBJ2-2; 8 positions agree with TRBD1. CDR3 length: 13 amino acids. V gave up 8 bases and J gave up 3 bases; unmatched junction bases: 2. The germline V gene has CDR1 MDHEN and CDR2 SYDVKM. The CDR3 DNA reads as TGTGCCAGCGGGGGACAGGACACCGGGGAGCTGTTTTTT. Amino acid sequence: CASGGQDTGELFF.

V is TRBV6-6 and J is TRBJ1-4, with a possible D match to TRBD1 (5 bases). CDR1 and CDR2 from the germline V gene are MNHNY and SVGAGI (reference sequence). The CDR3 is made up of 15 amino acids. The V end was cut by 6 bases, the J end by 4 bases, with 15 bases between. CDR3 nucleotides: TGTGCCAGCAGCCCTGCCGCAGGGAATAATGAAAAACTGTTTTTT. It specifies CASSPAAGNNEKLFF.

The V and J genes are TRBV30 and TRBJ1-2, with 7 positions matching TRBD1. V gave up 2 bases and J gave up 7 bases; unmatched junction bases: 4. The V gene's germline CDR1 is GTSNPN and CDR2 SVGIG (reference sequence). CDR3 length: 12 residues. CDR3 sequence: CAWSTGAAGYTF. DNA for the CDR3: TGTGCCTGGAGTACAGGGGCGGCTGGCTACACCTTC.

V and J are TRBV30 and TRBJ2-6, with D possibly matching TRBD2 (5 bases). CDR1 is GTSNPN, CDR2 SVGIG, per germline (reference sequence). V was cut by 2 bases and J by 1 base, with 15 bases left in between. The CDR3 spans 17 residues. The chain's CDR3 is CAWSPAPGLSGANVLTF. CDR3 coding DNA: TGTGCCTGGAGTCCGGCTCCTGGACTTTCTGGGGCCAACGTCCTGACTTTC.

This sequence joins TRBV4-1 and TRBJ2-6; 7 bases align to TRBD2. V shed 0 bases and J 4 bases; nucleotides not matched to a gene: 6. The CDR3 consists of 17 residues. The germline CDR1 and CDR2 sequences are MGHRA and YSYEKL. The CDR3, as DNA: TGCGCCAGCAGCCAAGATAGGACTAGGACGGGGGCCAACGTCCTGACTTTC. Amino acid sequence: CASSQDRTRTGANVLTF.

The CDR3 reads CASWFPTGDYGYTF. The CDR3 nucleotides read TGTGCCAGCTGGTTTCCCACAGGGGACTATGGCTACACCTTC. The rearrangement joins TRBV28 to TRBJ1-2; 7 bases agree with TRBD1. Germline CDR1 is MDHEN and CDR2 is SYDVKM. V shed 8 bases, J shed 3 bases, and the junction held 9 bases outside the gene matches. The CDR3 sequence is 14 residues long.

The V gene is TRBV10-1, the J gene TRBJ2-3; TRBD2 matches at 7 bases. The ends lost 0 bases at V and 2 bases at J; junction bases unmatched: 5. This CDR3 region has 16 residues. CDR1 is WNHNN and CDR2 is SYGVQD in the germline V gene (reference sequence). The CDR3 DNA reads as TGCGCCAGCAGTGAGTCCGCTAGCGGAGTCACAGATACGCAGTATTTT. Residues: CASSESASGVTDTQYF.

The rearrangement joins TRBV2 to TRBJ2-7; 13 bases align to TRBD2. Per the germline V gene, CDR1 is SNHLY and CDR2 is FYNNEI. There are 16 residues in the CDR3. J gave up 0 bases and V 6 bases, and 5 bases lay outside the gene matches. Here the CDR3 reads CASSIGLAGASYEQYF. The CDR3 region has the DNA TGTGCCAGCAGCATAGGACTAGCGGGGGCCTCCTACGAGCAGTACTTC.

The J gene is TRBJ2-1, the V gene TRBV14, with 7 bases matching TRBD1. Per germline, CDR1 SGHDN and CDR2 FVKESK. The CDR3 spans 15 residues. V was pared by 6 bases and J by 2 bases, with 7 bases of the junction left unmatched. This CDR3 is CASSPGGSTYNEQFF. CDR3 bases: TGTGCCAGCAGTCCAGGGGGTTCGACCTACAATGAGCAGTTCTTC.

The CDR3 DNA reads as TGTGCCAGCAGCCCCGGACAGACTCGCAGTGAAAAACTGTTTTTT. As protein: CASSPGQTRSEKLFF. This chain links TRBV14 with TRBJ1-4; D perhaps matches TRBD1 (6 bases). The V gene lost 4 bases and the J gene lost 7 bases, with 16 bases spanning the gap. CDR1 is SGHDN, CDR2 FVKESK, per germline. This CDR3 is 15 amino acids long.